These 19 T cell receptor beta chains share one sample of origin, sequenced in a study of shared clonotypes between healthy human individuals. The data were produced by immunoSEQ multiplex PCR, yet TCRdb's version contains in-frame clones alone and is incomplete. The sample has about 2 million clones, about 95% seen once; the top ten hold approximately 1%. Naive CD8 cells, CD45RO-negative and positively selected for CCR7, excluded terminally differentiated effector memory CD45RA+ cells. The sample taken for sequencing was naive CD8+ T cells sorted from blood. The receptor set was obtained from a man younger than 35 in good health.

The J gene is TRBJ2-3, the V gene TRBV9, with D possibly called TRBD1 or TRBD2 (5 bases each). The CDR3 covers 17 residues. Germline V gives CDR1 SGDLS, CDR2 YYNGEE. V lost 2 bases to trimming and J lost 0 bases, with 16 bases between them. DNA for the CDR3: TGTGCCAGCAGCGTTGTCGGGGACCCGCTTAGCACAGATACGCAGTATTTT. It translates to CASSVVGDPLSTDTQYF.

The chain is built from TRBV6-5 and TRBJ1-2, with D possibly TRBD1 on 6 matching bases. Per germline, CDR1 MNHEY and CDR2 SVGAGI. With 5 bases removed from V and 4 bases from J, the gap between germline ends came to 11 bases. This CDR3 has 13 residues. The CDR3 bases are TGTGCCAGCAGTCCCGGACAGACCTATGGCTACACCTTC. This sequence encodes CASSPGQTYGYTF.

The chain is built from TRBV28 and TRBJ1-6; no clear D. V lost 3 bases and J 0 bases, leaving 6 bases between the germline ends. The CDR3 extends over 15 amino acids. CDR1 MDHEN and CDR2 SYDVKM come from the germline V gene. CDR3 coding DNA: TGTGCCAGCAGTTTCGGGATCTCCTATAATTCACCCCTCCACTTT. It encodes CASSFGISYNSPLHF. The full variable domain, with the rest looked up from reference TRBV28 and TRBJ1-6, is DVKVTQSSRYLVKRTGEKVFLECVQDMDHENMFWYRQDPGLGLRLIYFSYDVKMKEKGDIPEGYSVSREKKERFSLILESASTNQTSMYLCASSFGISYNSPLHFGNGTRLTVT.

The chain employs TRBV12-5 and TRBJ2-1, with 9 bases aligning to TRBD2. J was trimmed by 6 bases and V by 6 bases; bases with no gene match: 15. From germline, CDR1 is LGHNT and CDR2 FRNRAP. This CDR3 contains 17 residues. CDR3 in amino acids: CASGPTTAGLALNEQFF. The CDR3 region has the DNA TGTGCTAGTGGCCCTACAACTGCGGGACTAGCTCTCAATGAGCAGTTCTTC. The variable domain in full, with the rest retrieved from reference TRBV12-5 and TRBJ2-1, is DARVTQTPRHKVTEMGQEVTMRCQPILGHNTVFWYRQTMMQGLELLAYFRNRAPLDDSGMPKDRFSAEMPDATLATLKIQPSEPRDSAVYFCASGPTTAGLALNEQFFGPGTRLTVL.

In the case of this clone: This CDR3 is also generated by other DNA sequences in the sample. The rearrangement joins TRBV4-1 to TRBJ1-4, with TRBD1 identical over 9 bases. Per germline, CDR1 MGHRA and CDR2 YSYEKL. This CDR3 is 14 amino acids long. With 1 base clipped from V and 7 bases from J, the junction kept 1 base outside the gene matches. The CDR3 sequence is CASSQGQGGEKLFF. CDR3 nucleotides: TGCGCCAGCAGCCAAGGACAGGGGGGTGAAAAACTGTTTTTT.

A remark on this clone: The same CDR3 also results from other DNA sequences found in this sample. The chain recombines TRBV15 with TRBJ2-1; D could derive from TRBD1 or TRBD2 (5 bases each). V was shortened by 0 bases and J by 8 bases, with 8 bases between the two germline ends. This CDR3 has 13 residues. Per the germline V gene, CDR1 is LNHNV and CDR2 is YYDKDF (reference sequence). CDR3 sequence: CATSRDRGDEQFF. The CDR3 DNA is TGTGCCACCAGCAGAGATCGAGGGGATGAGCAGTTCTTC.

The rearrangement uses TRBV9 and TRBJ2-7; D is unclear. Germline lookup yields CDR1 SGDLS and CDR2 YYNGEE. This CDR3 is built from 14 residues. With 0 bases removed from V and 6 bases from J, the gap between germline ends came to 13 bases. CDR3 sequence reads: CASSVEGTLGEQYF. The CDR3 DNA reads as TGTGCCAGCAGCGTAGAGGGCACCCTAGGCGAGCAGTACTTC.

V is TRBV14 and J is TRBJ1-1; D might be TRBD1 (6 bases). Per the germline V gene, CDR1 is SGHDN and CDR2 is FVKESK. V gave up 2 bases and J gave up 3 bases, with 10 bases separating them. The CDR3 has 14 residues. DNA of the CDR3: TGTGCCAGCAGCCAATCGGGGGCGTACACTGAAGCTTTCTTT. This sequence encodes CASSQSGAYTEAFF.

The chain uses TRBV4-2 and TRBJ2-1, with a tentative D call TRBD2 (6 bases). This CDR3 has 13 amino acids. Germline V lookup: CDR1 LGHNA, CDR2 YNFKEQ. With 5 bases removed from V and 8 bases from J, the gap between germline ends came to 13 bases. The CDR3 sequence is CASSFRGIDEQFF. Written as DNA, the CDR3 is TGTGCCAGCAGCTTCCGCGGGATCGATGAGCAGTTCTTC.

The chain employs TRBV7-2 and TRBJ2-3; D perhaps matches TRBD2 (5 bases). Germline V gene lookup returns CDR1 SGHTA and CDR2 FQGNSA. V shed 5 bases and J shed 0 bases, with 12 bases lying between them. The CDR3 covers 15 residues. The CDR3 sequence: CASSASDFSTDTQYF. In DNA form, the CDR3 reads TGTGCCAGCAGCGCCTCGGACTTTAGCACAGATACGCAGTATTTT.

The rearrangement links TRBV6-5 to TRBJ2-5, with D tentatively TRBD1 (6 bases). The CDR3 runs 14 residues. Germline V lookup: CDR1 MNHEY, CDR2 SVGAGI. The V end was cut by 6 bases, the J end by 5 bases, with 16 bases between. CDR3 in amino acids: CASRPTGFLETQYF. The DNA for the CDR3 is TGTGCCAGCAGGCCTACAGGGTTTTTGGAGACCCAGTACTTC.

The CDR3, as DNA: TGTGCCAGTAGCCCGACAGGGTGGAATTCACCCCTCCACTTT. This codes for CASSPTGWNSPLHF. The V call is TRBV19, the J call TRBJ1-6; 7 bases are shared with TRBD1. Germline lookup yields CDR1 LNHDA and CDR2 SQIVND (reference sequence). The CDR3 consists of 14 residues. The junction had 6 bases not matched to a gene; V was cut back by 6 bases and J by 7 bases.

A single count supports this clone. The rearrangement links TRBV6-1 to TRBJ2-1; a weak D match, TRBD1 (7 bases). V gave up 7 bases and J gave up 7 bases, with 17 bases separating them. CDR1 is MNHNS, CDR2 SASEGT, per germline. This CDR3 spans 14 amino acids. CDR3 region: CASNDRDSLNEQFF. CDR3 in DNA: TGTGCCAGCAACGACAGGGACTCCCTGAATGAGCAGTTCTTC.

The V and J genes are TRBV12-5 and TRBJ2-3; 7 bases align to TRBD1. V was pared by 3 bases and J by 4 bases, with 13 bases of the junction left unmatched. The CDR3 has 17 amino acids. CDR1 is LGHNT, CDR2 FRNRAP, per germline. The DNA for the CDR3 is TGTGCTAGTGGTTTCCATACGGCAGGGGGTTTTGCAGATACGCAGTATTTT. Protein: CASGFHTAGGFADTQYF.

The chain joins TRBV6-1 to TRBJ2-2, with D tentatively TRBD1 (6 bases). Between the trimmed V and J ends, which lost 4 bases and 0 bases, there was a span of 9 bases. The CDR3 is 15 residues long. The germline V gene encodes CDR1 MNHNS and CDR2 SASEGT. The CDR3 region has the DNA TGTGCCAGCAGTGCAGGGGTCGCGAACACCGGGGAGCTGTTTTTT. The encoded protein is CASSAGVANTGELFF.

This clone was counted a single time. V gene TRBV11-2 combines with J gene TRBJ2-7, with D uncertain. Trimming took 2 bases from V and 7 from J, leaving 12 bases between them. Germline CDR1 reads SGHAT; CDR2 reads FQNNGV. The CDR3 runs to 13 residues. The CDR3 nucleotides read TGTGCCAGCAGCTTATTCCCCGATGGAGAGCAGTACTTC. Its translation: CASSLFPDGEQYF.

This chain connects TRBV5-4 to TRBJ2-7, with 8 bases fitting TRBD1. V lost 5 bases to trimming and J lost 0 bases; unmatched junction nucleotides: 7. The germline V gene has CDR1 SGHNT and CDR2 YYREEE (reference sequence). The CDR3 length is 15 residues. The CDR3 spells CASSYGQGYSYEQYF. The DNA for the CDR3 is TGTGCCAGCAGTTATGGACAGGGATACTCCTACGAGCAGTACTTC.

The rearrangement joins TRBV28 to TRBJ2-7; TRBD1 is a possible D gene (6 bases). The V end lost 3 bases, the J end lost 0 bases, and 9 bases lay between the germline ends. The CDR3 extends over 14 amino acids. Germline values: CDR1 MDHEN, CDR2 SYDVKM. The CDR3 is CASSFRDTSYEQYF. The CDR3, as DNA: TGTGCCAGCAGTTTCCGGGACACCTCCTACGAGCAGTACTTC.

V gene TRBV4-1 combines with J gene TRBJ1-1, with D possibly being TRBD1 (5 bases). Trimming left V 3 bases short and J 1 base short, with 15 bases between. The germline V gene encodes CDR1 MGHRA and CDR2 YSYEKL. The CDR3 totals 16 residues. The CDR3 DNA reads TGCGCCAGCAGCCACCATAACCCAGGGAGGAACACTGAAGCTTTCTTT. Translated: CASSHHNPGRNTEAFF.